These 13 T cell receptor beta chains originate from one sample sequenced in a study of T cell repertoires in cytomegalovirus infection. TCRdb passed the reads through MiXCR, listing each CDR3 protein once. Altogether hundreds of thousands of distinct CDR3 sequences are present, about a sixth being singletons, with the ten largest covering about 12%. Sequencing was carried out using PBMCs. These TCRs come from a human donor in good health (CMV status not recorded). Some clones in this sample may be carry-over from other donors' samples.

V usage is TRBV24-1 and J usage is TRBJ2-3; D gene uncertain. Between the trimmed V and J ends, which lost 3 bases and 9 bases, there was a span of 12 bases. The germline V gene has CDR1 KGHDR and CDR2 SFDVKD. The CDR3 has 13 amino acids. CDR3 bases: TGTGCCACCAGTGATGGGCAGACGTTGACGCAGTATTTT. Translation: CATSDGQTLTQYF.

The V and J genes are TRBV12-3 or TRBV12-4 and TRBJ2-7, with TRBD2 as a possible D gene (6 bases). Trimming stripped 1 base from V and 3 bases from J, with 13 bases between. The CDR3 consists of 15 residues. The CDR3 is CASSLGTSGVYEQYF. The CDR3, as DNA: TGTGCCAGCAGTTTAGGGACCTCGGGGGTCTACGAGCAGTACTTC.

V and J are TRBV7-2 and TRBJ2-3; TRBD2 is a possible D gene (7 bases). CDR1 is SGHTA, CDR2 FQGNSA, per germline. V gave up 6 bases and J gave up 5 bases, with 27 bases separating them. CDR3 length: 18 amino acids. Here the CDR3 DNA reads TGTGCCAGCAGACCGAACCTCTTGTGGGGGGGGGCCCAAGATACGCAGTATTTT. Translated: CASRPNLLWGGAQDTQYF.

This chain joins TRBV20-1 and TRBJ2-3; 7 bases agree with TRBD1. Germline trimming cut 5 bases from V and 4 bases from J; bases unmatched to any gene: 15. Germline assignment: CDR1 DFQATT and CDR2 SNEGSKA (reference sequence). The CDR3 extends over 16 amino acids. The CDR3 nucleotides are TGCAGTGCTTACCCCTCCCTGACAGGGCGAGCAGATACGCAGTATTTT. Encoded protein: CSAYPSLTGRADTQYF.

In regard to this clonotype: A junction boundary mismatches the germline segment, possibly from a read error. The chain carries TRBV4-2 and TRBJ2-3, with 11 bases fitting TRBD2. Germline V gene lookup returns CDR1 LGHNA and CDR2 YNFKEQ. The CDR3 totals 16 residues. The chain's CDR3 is CASSQNLAGGTYTQYF. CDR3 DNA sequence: TGTGCCAGCAGCCAAAATCTAGCGGGGGGCACATATACGCAGTATTTT.

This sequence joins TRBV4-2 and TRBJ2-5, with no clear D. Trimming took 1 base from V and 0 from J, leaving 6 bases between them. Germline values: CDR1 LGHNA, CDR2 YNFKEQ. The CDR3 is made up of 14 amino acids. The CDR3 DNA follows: TGTGCCAGCAGCCAAGGGGTAAACCAAGAGACCCAGTACTTC. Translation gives CASSQGVNQETQYF.

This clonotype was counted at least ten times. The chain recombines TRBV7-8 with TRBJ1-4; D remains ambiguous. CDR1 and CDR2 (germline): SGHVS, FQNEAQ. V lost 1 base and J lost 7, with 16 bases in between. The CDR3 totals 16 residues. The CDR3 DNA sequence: TGTGCCAGCAGCTTAGGGTCTGGCTTCAATCGTGAAAAACTGTTTTTT. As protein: CASSLGSGFNREKLFF.

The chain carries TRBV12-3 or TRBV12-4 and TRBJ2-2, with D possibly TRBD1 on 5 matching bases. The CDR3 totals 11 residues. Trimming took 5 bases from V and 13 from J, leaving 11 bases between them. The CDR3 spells CASSPETGLFF. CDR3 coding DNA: TGTGCCAGCAGTCCTGAAACAGGGCTGTTTTTT.

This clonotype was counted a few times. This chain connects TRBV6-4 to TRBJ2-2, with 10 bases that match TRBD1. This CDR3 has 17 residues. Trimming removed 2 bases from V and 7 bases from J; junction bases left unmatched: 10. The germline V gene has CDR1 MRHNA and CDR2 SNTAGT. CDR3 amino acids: CASSDSSGQGSGGELFF. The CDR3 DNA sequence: TGTGCCAGCAGTGACAGTTCGGGACAGGGGTCCGGCGGGGAGCTGTTTTTT.

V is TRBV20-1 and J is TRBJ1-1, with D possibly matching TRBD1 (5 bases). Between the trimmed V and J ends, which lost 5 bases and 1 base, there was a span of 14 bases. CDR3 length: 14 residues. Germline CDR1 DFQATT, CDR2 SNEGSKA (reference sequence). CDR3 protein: CSAPLAGPNTEAFF. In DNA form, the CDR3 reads TGCAGTGCTCCCTTGGCAGGGCCGAACACTGAAGCTTTCTTT.

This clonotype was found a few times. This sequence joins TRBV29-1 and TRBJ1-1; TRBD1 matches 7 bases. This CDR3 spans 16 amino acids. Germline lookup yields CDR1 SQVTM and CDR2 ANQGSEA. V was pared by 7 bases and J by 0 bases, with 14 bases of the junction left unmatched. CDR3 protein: CSADGAGGMVNTEAFF. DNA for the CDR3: TGCAGCGCCGACGGGGCAGGGGGTATGGTGAACACTGAAGCTTTCTTT.

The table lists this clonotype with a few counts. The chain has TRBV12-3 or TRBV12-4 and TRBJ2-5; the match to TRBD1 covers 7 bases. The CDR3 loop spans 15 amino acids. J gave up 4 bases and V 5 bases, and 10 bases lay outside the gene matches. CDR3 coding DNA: TGTGCCAGCAGTCCCCTGACAGGGATGGGAGAGACCCAGTACTTC. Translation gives CASSPLTGMGETQYF.

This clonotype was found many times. The CDR3 bases are TGTGCCAGCAGCGCAGCGGGGGGGTCAGGTTACGAGCAGTACTTC. It encodes CASSAAGGSGYEQYF. The chain carries TRBV7-2 and TRBJ2-7, with 10 bases that match TRBD2. From germline, CDR1 is SGHTA and CDR2 FQGNSA. With V trimmed by 5 bases and J by 4 bases, 8 bases remained unmatched. The CDR3 length is 15 residues.